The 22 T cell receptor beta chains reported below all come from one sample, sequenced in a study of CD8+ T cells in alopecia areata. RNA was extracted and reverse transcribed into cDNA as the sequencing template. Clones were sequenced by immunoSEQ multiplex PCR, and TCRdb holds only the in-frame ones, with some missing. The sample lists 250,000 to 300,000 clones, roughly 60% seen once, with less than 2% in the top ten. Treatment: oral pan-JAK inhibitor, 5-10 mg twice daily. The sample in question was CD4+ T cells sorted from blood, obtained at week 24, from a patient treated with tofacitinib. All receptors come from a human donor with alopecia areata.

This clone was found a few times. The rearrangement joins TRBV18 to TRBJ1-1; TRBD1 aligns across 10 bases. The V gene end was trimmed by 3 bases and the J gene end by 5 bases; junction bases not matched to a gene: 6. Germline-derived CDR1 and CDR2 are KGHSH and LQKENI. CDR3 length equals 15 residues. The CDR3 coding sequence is TGTGCCAGCTCACCCCCGGGACAGGGGAGGACTGAAGCTTTCTTT. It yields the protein CASSPPGQGRTEAFF.

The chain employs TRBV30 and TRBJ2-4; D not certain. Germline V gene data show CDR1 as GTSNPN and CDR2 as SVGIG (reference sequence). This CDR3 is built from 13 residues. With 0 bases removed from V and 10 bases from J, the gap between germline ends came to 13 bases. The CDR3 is CAWSVTRDGIQYF. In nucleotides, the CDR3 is TGTGCCTGGAGTGTAACCCGCGACGGTATTCAGTACTTC.

As DNA, the CDR3 is TGTGCCACCAGCAGGGGTGGGGCTGGCTACACCTTC. The encoded protein is CATSRGGAGYTF. This chain links TRBV15 with TRBJ1-2, with a weak D call TRBD1 (5 bases). Trimming left V 3 bases short and J 7 bases short, with 9 bases between. The length of the CDR3 is 12 residues. The germline CDR1 and CDR2 sequences are LNHNV and YYDKDF (reference sequence).

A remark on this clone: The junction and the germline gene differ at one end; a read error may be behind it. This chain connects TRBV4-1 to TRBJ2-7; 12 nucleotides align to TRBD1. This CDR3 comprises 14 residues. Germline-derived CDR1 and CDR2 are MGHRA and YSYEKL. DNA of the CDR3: TGCGCCAGCAGCCAAGATTACGGGACAGGGGGCGGCCTCTTC. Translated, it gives CASSQDYGTGGGLF.

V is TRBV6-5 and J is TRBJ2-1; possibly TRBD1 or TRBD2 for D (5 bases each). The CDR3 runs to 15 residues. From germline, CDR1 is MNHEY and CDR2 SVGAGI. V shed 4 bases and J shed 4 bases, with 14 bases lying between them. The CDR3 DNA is TGTGCCAGCAGTTCGGGGCCGCGGAGGTACAATGAGCAGTTCTTC. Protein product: CASSSGPRRYNEQFF.

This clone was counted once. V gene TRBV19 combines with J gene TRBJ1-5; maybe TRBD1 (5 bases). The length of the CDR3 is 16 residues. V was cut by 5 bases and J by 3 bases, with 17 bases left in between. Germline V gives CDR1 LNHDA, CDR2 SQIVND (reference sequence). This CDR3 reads CASSPWTGAYNQPQHF. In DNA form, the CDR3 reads TGTGCCAGTAGTCCCTGGACCGGGGCCTACAATCAGCCCCAGCATTTT.

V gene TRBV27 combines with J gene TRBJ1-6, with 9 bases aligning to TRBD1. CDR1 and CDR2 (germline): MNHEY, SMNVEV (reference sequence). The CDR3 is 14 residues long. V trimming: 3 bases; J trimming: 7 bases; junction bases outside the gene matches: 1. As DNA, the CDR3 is TGTGCCAGCAGTTTTGGACAGGGGAATTCACCCCTCCACTTT. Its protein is CASSFGQGNSPLHF.

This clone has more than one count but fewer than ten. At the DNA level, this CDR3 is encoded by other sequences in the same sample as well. CDR3 sequence (DNA): TGCAGCGTAGGACAGGGCCGCAATCAGCCCCAGCATTTT. As protein: CSVGQGRNQPQHF. This chain connects TRBV29-1 to TRBJ1-5; 8 bases are a match to TRBD1. V lost 6 bases, J lost 2 bases, and 3 bases stayed unmatched. Per germline, CDR1 SQVTM and CDR2 ANQGSEA. The CDR3 consists of 13 residues.

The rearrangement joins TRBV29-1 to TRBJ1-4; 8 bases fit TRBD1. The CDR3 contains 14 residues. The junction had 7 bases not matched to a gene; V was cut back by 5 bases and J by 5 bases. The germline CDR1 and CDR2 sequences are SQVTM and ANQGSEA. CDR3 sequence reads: CSVLPGQANEKLFF. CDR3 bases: TGCAGCGTTTTACCGGGACAGGCGAATGAAAAACTGTTTTTT.

The CDR3 reads CAWSPRPYEQYF. The DNA of the CDR3 is TGTGCCTGGAGCCCCCGGCCCTACGAGCAGTACTTC. This chain joins TRBV30 and TRBJ2-7; no firm D call. V lost 3 bases, J lost 2 bases, and 8 bases lay in between. The CDR3 is 12 residues long. Germline values: CDR1 GTSNPN, CDR2 SVGIG (reference sequence).

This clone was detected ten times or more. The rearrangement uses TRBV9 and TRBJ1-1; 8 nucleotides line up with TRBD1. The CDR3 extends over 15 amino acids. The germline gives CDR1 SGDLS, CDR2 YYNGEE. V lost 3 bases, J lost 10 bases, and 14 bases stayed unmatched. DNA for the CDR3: TGTGCCAGCAGCGGACGGACAGGGATGTCCTCCGGAGCTTTCTTT. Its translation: CASSGRTGMSSGAFF. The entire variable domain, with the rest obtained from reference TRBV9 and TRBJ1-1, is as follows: DSGVTQTPKHLITATGQRVTLRCSPRSGDLSVYWYQQSLDQGLQFLIQYYNGEERAKGNILERFSAQQFPDLHSELNLSSLELGDSALYFCASSGRTGMSSGAFFGQGTRLTVV.

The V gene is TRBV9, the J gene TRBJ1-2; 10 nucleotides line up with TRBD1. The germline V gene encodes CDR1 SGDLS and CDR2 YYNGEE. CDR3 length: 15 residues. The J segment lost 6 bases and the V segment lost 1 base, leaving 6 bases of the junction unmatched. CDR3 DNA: TGTGCCAGCAGCGTACTGGACAGGGGGGTTCATGGCTACACCTTC. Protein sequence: CASSVLDRGVHGYTF.

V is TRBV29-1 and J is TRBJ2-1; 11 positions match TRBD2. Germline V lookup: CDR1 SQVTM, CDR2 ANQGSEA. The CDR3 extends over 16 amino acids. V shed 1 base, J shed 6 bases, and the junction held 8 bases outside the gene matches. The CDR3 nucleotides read TGCAGCGTTGAAGTAGCGGGGGGGCCGGTAGCCAATGAGCAGTTCTTC. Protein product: CSVEVAGGPVANEQFF.

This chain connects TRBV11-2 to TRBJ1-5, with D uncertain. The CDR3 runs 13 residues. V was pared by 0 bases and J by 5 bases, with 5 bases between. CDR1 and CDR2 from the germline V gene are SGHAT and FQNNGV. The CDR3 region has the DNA TGTGCCAGCAGCTTAGATTGGGATCAGCCCCAGCATTTT. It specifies CASSLDWDQPQHF. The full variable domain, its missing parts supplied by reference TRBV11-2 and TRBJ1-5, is EAGVAQSPRYKIIEKRQSVAFWCNPISGHATLYWYQQILGQGPKLLIQFQNNGVVDDSQLPKDRFSAERLKGVDSTLKIQPAKLEDSAVYLCASSLDWDQPQHFGDGTRLSIL.

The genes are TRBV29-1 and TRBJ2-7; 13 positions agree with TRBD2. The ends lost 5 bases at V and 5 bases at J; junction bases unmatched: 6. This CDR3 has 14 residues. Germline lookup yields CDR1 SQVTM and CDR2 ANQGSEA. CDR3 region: CSVRRTSGGHEQYF. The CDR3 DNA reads TGCAGCGTTCGCCGGACTAGCGGGGGCCACGAGCAGTACTTC.

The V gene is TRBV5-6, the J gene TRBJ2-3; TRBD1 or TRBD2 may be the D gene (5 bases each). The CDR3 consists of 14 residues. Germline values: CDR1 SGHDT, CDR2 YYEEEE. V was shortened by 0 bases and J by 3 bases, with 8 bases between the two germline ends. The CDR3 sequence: CASSLGQRTDTQYF. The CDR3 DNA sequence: TGTGCCAGCAGCTTGGGACAGCGGACAGATACGCAGTATTTT.

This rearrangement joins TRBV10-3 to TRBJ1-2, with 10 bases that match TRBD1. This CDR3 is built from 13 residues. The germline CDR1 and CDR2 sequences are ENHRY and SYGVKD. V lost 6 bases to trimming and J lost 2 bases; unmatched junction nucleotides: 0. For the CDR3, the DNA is TGTGCCATCAGGGGACAGGGGAACTATGGCTACACCTTC. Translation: CAIRGQGNYGYTF.

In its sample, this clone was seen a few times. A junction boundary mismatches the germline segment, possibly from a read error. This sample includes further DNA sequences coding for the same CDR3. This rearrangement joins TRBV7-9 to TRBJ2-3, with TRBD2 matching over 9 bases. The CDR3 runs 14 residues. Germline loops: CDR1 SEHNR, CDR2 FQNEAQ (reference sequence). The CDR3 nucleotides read TGTGCCAGCAGCCTAGCGGGGCGCACAGATACGCAGTATTTT. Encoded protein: CASSLAGRTDTQYF. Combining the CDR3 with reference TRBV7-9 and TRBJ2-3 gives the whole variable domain DTGVSQNPRHKITKRGQNVTFRCDPISEHNRLYWYRQTLGQGPEFLTYFQNEAQLEKSRLLSDRFSAERPKGSFSTLEIQRTEQGDSAMYLCASSLAGRTDTQYFGPGTRLTVL.

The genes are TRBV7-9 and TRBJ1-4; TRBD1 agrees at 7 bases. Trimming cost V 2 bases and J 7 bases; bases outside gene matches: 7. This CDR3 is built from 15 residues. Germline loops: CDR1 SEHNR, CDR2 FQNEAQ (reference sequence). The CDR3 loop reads CASSLIEGTAEKLFF. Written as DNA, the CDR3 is TGTGCCAGCAGCTTAATCGAGGGGACAGCTGAAAAACTGTTTTTT.

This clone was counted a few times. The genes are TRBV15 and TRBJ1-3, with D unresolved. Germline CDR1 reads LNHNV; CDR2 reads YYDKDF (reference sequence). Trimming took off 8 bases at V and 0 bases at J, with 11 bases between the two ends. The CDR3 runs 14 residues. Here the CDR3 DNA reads TGTGCCACCCGACCAGAACCCTCTGGAAACACCATATATTTT. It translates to CATRPEPSGNTIYF.

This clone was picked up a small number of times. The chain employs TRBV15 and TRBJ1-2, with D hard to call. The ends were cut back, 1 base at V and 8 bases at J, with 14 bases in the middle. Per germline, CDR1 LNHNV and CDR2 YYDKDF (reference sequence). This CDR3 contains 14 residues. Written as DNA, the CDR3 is TGTGCCACCAGCAGAGGAAGGATTCTGGGGGGCTACACCTTC. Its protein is CATSRGRILGGYTF. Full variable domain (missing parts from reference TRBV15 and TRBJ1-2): DAMVIQNPRYQVTQFGKPVTLSCSQTLNHNVMYWYQQKSSQAPKLLFHYYDKDFNNEADTPDNFQSRRPNTSFCFLDIRSPGLGDTAMYLCATSRGRILGGYTFGSGTRLTVV.

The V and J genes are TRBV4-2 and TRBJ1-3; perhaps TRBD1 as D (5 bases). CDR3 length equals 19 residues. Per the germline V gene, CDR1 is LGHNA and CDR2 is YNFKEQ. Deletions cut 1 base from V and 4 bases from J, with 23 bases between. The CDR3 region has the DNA TGTGCCAGCAGCCAAGGCCTCCTTGGGCAGGGACGTGACGGAAACACCATATATTTT. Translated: CASSQGLLGQGRDGNTIYF.